The 5 T cell receptor beta chains reported below all come from one sample, sequenced in a study of T-cell memory formation after mild COVID-19. TCRdb fed the 5' RACE reads into MiXCR, producing one record per CDR3 protein. The sample gives 430,000 or so distinct CDR3 sequences, roughly 25% of which show up once; around an eighth is in the top ten. What was sequenced was PBMCs or a T cell subset sorted from them (not recorded which). The receptors stem from an adult woman who had mild COVID-19 (a few samples of this study predate the infection). Cell type and time point are not known.

This clonotype was observed a few times. The chain recombines TRBV5-1 with TRBJ2-7; D possibly uses TRBD1 or TRBD2 (5 bases each). There are 13 residues in the CDR3. V was trimmed by 3 bases and J by 3 bases, leaving 10 bases between them. CDR1 is SGHRS and CDR2 is YFSETQ in the germline V gene. The CDR3 coding sequence is TGCGCCAGCAGCTGGGACCCGTTCTACGAGCAGTACTTC. Its protein is CASSWDPFYEQYF.

This clonotype was seen a handful of times. The chain uses TRBV19 and TRBJ2-1; D might be TRBD2 (6 bases). CDR1 and CDR2 from the germline V gene are LNHDA and SQIVND (reference sequence). The CDR3 consists of 14 residues. Trimming pared 7 bases from V and 5 bases from J, leaving 15 bases between. CDR3 protein: CASKTGETHNEQFF. The CDR3 DNA sequence: TGTGCCAGTAAAACGGGAGAAACACACAATGAGCAGTTCTTC.

This clonotype was recorded at least ten times. V usage is TRBV11-2 and J usage is TRBJ2-4; no definite D call. Trimming stripped 1 base from V and 4 bases from J, with 14 bases between. The CDR3 covers 16 residues. The germline V gene encodes CDR1 SGHAT and CDR2 FQNNGV. The CDR3 sequence is CASSLGALSSKNIQYF. The CDR3 region has the DNA TGTGCCAGCAGCTTAGGGGCGCTGAGTTCAAAAAACATTCAGTACTTC.

This clonotype was seen a handful of times. The J gene is TRBJ2-3, the V gene TRBV10-3; tentative D call: TRBD1 (5 bases). Trimming took off 3 bases at V and 4 bases at J, with 8 bases between the two ends. The CDR3 spans 13 residues. The germline V gene encodes CDR1 ENHRY and CDR2 SYGVKD. CDR3 protein: CAISESGPDTQYF. DNA for the CDR3: TGTGCCATCAGTGAATCAGGGCCAGATACGCAGTATTTT.

This chain uses TRBV20-1 with TRBJ2-1, with D unresolved. V lost 5 bases and J 1 base, leaving 9 bases between the germline ends. Germline values: CDR1 DFQATT, CDR2 SNEGSKA (reference sequence). The CDR3 runs 13 residues. Written as DNA, the CDR3 is TGCAGTGCTCAAGCAGTATCCTACAATGAGCAGTTCTTC. Translating gives CSAQAVSYNEQFF.